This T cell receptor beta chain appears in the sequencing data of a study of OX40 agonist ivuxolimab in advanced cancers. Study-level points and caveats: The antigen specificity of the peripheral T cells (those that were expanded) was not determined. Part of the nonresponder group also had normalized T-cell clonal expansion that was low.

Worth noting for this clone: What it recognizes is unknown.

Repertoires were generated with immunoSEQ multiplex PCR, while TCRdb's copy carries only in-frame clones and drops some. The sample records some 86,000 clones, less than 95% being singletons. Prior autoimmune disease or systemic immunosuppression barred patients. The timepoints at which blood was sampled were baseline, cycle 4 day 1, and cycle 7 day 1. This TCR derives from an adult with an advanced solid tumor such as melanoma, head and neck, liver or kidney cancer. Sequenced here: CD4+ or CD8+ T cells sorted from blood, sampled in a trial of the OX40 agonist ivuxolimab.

The CDR3 DNA is TGTGCCAGTAGTATCCTACAGGGGGCGAATCAGCCCCAGCATTTT. It translates to CASSILQGANQPQHF. This chain joins TRBV19 and TRBJ1-5, with 9 bases aligning to TRBD1. In germline, CDR1 is LNHDA, CDR2 SQIVND (reference sequence). The V segment lost 3 bases and the J segment 4 bases; nucleotides outside the gene matches: 4. The CDR3 extends over 15 amino acids.